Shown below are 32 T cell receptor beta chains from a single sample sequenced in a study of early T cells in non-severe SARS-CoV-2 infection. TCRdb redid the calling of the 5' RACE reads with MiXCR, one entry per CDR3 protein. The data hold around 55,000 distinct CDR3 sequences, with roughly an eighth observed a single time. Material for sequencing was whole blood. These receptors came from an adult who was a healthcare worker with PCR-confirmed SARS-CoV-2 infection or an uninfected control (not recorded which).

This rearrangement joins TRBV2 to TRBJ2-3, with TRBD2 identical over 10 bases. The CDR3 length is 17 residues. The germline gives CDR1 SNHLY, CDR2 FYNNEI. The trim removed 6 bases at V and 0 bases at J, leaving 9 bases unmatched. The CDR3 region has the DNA TGTGCCAGCAGCCTTAGCGGGGGGAGGTCTAGCACAGATACGCAGTATTTT. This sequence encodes CASSLSGGRSSTDTQYF.

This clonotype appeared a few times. The chain's CDR3 is CASTTRAGQSNQPQHF. In DNA form, the CDR3 reads TGTGCCAGCACCACGAGGGCTGGACAGAGTAATCAGCCCCAGCATTTT. V gene TRBV6-6 combines with J gene TRBJ1-5; D may be TRBD1 (6 bases). The germline gives CDR1 MNHNY, CDR2 SVGAGI (reference sequence). Deletions cut 7 bases from V and 4 bases from J, with 20 bases between. The CDR3 loop spans 16 amino acids.

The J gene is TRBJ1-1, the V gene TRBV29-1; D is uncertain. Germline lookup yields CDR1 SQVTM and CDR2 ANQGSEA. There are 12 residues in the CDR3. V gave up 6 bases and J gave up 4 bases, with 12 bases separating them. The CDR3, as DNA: TGCAGCGTGGGCAGGCAATTCACTGAAGCTTTCTTT. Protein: CSVGRQFTEAFF.

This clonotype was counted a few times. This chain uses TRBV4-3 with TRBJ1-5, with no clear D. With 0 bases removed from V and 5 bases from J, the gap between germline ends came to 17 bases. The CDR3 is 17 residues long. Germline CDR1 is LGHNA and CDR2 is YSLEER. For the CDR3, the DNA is TGCGCCAGCAGCCAAGATCGGGCAGTCCGAGGCGATCAGCCCCAGCATTTT. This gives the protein CASSQDRAVRGDQPQHF.

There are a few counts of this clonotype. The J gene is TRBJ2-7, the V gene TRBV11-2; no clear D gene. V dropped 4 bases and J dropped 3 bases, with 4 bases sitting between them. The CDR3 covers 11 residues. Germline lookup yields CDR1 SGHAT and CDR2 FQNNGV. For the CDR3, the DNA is TGTGCCAGCAGCTGGAGCTACGAGCAGTACTTC. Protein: CASSWSYEQYF.

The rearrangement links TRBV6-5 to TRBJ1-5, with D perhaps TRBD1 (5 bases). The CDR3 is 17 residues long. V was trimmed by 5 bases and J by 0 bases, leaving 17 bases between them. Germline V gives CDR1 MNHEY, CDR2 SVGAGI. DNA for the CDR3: TGTGCCAGCAGTCGTACAGGAGATCCGAATAGCAATCAGCCCCAGCATTTT. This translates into CASSRTGDPNSNQPQHF.

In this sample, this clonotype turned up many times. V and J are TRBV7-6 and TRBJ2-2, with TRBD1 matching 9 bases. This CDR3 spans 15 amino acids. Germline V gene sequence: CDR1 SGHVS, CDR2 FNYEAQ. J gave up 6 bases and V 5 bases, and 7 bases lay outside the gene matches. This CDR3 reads CASSQRTGASGELFF. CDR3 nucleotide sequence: TGTGCCAGCAGCCAGCGGACAGGGGCCTCCGGGGAGCTGTTTTTT.

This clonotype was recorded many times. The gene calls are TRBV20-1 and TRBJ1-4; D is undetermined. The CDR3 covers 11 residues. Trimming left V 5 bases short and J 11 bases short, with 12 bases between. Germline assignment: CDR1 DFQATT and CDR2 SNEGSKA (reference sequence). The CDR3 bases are TGCAGTGCTCATTCTTCAGAGAAACTGTTTTTT. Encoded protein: CSAHSSEKLFF.

CDR3 nucleotide sequence: TGTGCCAGCAGTTCCGGGGACAGCTTCCTGAACACTGAAGCTTTCTTT. This encodes CASSSGDSFLNTEAFF. The chain joins TRBV11-1 to TRBJ1-1; 7 bases agree with TRBD1. This CDR3 comprises 16 residues. V dropped 6 bases and J dropped 0; count of bases not matched to a gene: 10. From germline, CDR1 is SGHAT and CDR2 FQDESV (reference sequence). Looking up the rest from reference TRBV11-1 and TRBJ1-1 gives the full variable domain: EAEVAQSPRYKITEKSQAVAFWCDPISGHATLYWYRQILGQGPELLVQFQDESVVDDSQLPKDRFSAERLKGVDSTLKIQPAELGDSAMYLCASSSGDSFLNTEAFFGQGTRLTVV.

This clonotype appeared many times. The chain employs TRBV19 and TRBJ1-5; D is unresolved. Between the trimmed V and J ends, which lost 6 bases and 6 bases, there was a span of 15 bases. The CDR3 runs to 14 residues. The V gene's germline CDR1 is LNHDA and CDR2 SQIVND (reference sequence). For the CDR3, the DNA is TGTGCCAGTAGGGCAATAGATCGAGTTCAGCCCCAGCATTTT. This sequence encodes CASRAIDRVQPQHF.

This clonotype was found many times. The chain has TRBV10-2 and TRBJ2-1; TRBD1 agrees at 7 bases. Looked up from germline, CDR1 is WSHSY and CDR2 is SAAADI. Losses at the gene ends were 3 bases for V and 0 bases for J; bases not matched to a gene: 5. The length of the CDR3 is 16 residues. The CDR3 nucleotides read TGCGCCAGCAGTGACCCAGGGGGTAGCTCCTACAATGAGCAGTTCTTC. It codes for CASSDPGGSSYNEQFF.

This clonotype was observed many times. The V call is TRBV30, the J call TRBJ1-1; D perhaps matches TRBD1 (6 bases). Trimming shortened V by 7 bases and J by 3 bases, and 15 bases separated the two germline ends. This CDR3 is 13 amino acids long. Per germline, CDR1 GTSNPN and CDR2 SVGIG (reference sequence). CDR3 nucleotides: TGTGCCTACACTGCGGACAGTTACACTGAAGCTTTCTTT. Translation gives CAYTADSYTEAFF.

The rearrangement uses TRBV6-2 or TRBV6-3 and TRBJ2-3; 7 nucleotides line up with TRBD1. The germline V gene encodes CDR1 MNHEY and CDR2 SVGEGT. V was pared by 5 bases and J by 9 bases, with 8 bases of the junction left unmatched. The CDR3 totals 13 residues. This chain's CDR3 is CASSDLDRNTQYF. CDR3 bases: TGTGCCAGCAGTGACCTGGACAGGAACACGCAGTATTTT.

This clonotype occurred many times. In nucleotides, the CDR3 is TGTGCCAGCAGCTACGGACGGAACGATTCACCCCTCCACTTT. It translates to CASSYGRNDSPLHF. The V and J genes are TRBV12-3 or TRBV12-4 and TRBJ1-6; no reliable D call. The V gene lost 6 bases and the J gene lost 8 bases, with 14 bases spanning the gap. The CDR3 sequence is 14 residues long.

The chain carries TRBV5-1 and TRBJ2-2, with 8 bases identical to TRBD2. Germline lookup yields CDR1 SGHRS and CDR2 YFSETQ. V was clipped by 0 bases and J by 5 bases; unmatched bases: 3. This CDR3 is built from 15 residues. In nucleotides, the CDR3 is TGCGCCAGCAGCTTGGGTGGGACTAGTACCGGGGAGCTGTTTTTT. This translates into CASSLGGTSTGELFF. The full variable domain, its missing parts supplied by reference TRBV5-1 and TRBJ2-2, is KAGVTQTPRYLIKTRGQQVTLSCSPISGHRSVSWYQQTPGQGLQFLFEYFSETQRNKGNFPGRFSGRQFSNSRSEMNVSTLELGDSALYLCASSLGGTSTGELFFGEGSRLTVL.

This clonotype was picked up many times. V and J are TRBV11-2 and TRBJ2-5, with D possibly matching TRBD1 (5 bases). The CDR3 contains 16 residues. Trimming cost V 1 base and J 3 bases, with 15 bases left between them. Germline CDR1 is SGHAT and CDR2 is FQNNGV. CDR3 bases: TGTGCCAGCAGCTTAGTTCCCAGGGCCCGAGAAGAGACCCAGTACTTC. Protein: CASSLVPRAREETQYF.

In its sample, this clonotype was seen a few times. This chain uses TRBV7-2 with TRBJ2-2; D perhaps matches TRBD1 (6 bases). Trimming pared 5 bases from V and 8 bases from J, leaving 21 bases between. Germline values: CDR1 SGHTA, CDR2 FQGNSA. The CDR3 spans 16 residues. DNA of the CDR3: TGTGCCAGCAGCCCTGCTTCCACCCAGGGGCAGGGGGAGCTGTTTTTT. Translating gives CASSPASTQGQGELFF.

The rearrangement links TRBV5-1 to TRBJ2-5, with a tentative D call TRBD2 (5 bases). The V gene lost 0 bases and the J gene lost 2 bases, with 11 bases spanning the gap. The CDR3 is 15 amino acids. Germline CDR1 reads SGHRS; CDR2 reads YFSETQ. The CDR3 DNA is TGCGCCAGCAGCTTGGTTAGCGCGGTACAAGAGACCCAGTACTTC. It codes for CASSLVSAVQETQYF. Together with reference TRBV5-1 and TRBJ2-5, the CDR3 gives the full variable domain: KAGVTQTPRYLIKTRGQQVTLSCSPISGHRSVSWYQQTPGQGLQFLFEYFSETQRNKGNFPGRFSGRQFSNSRSEMNVSTLELGDSALYLCASSLVSAVQETQYFGPGTRLLVL.

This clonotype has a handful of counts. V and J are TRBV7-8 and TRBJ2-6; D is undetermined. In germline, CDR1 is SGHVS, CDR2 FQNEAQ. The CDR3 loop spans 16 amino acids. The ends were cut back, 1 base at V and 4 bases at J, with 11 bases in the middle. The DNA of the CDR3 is TGTGCCAGCAGCTTAGACACAATTTCCGGGGCCAACGTCCTGACTTTC. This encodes CASSLDTISGANVLTF.

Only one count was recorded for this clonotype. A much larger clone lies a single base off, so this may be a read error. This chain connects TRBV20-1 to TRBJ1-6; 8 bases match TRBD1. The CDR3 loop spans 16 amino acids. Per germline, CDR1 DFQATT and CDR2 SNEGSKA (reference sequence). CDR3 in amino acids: CSASQSGQGNNSSLHF. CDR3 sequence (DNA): TGCAGTGCTAGTCAGTCTGGACAGGGCAATAATTCATCCCTCCACTTT.

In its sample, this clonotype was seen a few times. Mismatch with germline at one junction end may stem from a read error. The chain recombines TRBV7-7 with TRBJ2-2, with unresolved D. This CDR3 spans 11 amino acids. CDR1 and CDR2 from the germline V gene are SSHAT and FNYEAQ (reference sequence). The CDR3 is CASSSGRELFF. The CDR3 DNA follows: TGTGCTAGCAGCTCCGGGCGGGAGCTGTTTTTT.

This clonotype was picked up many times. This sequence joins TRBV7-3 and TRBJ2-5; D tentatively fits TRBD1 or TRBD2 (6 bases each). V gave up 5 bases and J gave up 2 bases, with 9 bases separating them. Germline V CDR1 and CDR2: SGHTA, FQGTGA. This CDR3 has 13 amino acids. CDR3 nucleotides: TGTGCCAGCAGCCCGGGGGCTCAAGAGACCCAGTACTTC. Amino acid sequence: CASSPGAQETQYF.

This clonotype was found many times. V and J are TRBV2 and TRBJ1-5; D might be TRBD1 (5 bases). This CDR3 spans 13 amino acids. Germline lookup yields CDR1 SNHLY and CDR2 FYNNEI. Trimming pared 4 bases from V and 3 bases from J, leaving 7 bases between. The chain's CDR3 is CASSGQLNQPQHF. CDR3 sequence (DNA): TGTGCCAGCAGTGGACAGCTCAATCAGCCCCAGCATTTT.

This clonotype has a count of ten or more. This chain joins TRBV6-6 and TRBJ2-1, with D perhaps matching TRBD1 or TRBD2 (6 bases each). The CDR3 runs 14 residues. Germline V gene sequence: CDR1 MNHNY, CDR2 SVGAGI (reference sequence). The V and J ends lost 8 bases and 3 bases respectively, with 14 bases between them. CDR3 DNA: TGTGCCAGCTCAAGGGGGGACGACTACAATGAGCAGTTCTTC. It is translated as CASSRGDDYNEQFF.

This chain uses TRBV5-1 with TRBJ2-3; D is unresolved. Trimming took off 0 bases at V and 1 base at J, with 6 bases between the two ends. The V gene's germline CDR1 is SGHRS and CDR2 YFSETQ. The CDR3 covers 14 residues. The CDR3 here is CASSLVGRTDTQYF. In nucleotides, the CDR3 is TGCGCCAGCAGCTTGGTGGGTCGCACAGATACGCAGTATTTT.

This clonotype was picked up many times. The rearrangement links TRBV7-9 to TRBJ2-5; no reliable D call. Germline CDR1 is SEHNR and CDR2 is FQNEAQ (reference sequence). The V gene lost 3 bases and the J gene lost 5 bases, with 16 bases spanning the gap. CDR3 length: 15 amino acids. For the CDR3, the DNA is TGTGCCAGCAGCTTGCGCCCCCTCGCTGACGAGACCCAGTACTTC. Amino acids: CASSLRPLADETQYF.

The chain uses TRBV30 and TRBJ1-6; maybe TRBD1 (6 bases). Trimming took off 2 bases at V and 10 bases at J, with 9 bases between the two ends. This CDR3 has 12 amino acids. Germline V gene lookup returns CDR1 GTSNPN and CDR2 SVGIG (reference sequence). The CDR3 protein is CAWSTQGSPLHF. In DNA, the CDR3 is TGTGCCTGGAGTACACAGGGCTCACCCCTCCACTTT. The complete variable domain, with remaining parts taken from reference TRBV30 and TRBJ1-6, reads SQTIHQWPATLVQPVGSPLSLECTVEGTSNPNLYWYRQAAGRGLQLLFYSVGIGQISSEVPQNLSASRPQDRQFILSSKKLLLSDSGFYLCAWSTQGSPLHFGNGTRLTVT.

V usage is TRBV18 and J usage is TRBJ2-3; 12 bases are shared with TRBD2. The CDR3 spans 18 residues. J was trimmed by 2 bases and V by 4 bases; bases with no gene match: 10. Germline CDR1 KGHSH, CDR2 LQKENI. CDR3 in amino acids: CASSRRLAGAKPTDTQYF. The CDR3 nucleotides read TGTGCCAGCTCACGCCGACTAGCGGGGGCGAAACCCACAGATACGCAGTATTTT. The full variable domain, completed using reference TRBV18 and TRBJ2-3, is NAGVMQNPRHLVRRRGQEARLRCSPMKGHSHVYWYRQLPEEGLKFMVYLQKENIIDESGMPKERFSAEFPKEGPSILRIQQVVRGDSAAYFCASSRRLAGAKPTDTQYFGPGTRLTVL.

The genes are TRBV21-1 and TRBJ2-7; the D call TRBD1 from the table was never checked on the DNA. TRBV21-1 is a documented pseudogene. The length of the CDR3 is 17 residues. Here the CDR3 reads CASTKTTGTPISYEQYF. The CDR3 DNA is TGTGCCAGCACTAAAACTACCGGGACGCCTATCTCCTACGAGCAGTACTTC.

The CDR3 sequence is CAIYTPVGQGRGYTF. Here the CDR3 DNA reads TGTGCCATCTATACCCCTGTCGGACAGGGTCGTGGCTACACCTTC. The V call is TRBV11-3, the J call TRBJ1-2; 8 bases are a match to TRBD1. This CDR3 is built from 15 residues. After removal of 10 bases from V and 7 bases from J, the junction contained 17 bases not matched to a gene. Germline lookup yields CDR1 SGHNT and CDR2 YENEEA.

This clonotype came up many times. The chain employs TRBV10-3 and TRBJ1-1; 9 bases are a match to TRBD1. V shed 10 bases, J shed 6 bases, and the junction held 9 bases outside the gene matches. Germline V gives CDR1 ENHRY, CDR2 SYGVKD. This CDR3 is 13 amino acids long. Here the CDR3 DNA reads TGTGCCACGCGGACAGGGGCCGTTGCTGAAGCTTTCTTT. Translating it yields CATRTGAVAEAFF.

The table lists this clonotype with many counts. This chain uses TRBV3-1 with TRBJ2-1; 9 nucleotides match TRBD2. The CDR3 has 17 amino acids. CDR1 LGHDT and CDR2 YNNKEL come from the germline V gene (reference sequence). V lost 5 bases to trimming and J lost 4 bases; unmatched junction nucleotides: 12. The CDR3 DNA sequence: TGTGCCAGCAGCGGGGACCCACTAGCGGGTTTGTACAATGAGCAGTTCTTC. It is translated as CASSGDPLAGLYNEQFF.